This entry lists 28 T cell receptor beta chains sequenced from one sample in a study of T cells in localized non-small cell lung cancer. The repertoire was sequenced with immunoSEQ multiplex PCR; TCRdb's copy has only in-frame clones and lacks some. The sample includes approximately 1,500 clones, around 20% of them seen just once. The sample in question was lung tumor tissue, obtained before any cancer treatment. The receptor source for this set is a man aged 40 to 70 with stage III squamous cell lung carcinoma.

This clone was seen only a few times. V gene TRBV6-8 combines with J gene TRBJ2-7; D is perhaps TRBD2 (6 bases). Germline loops: CDR1 MNHGY, CDR2 SAAAGT. The CDR3 is 14 amino acids. The germline V and J ends were trimmed by 5 bases and 4 bases, with 15 bases remaining between them. This CDR3 reads CASSEWEDMYEQYF. CDR3 DNA sequence: TGTGCCAGCAGTGAGTGGGAGGATATGTACGAGCAGTACTTC.

The sample holds a few counts of this clone. V gene TRBV19 combines with J gene TRBJ1-1, with 8 nucleotides matching TRBD1. Germline trimming cut 5 bases from V and 4 bases from J; bases unmatched to any gene: 6. The CDR3 is 14 residues long. Per germline, CDR1 LNHDA and CDR2 SQIVND (reference sequence). CDR3 sequence reads: CASSGDRFFTEAFF. The CDR3, as DNA: TGTGCCAGTAGTGGGGACAGGTTTTTCACTGAAGCTTTCTTT.

This clone was observed once. This chain links TRBV10-2 with TRBJ1-4; D is unclear. This CDR3 comprises 15 residues. The V and J ends lost 3 bases and 7 bases respectively, with 15 bases between them. Looked up from germline, CDR1 is WSHSY and CDR2 is SAAADI. The CDR3 sequence is CASSDIGKGSEKLFF. CDR3 bases: TGCGCCAGCAGTGATATCGGGAAGGGCAGTGAAAAACTGTTTTTT.

J is TRBJ2-1 and V is TRBV19; no firm D call. Looked up from germline, CDR1 is LNHDA and CDR2 is SQIVND (reference sequence). Trimming shortened V by 5 bases and J by 6 bases, and 14 bases separated the two germline ends. The CDR3 consists of 14 residues. CDR3 loop: CASSFGPLANEQFF. The DNA of the CDR3 is TGTGCCAGTAGTTTTGGACCCCTCGCCAATGAGCAGTTCTTC.

By its share, this clone is large. CDR3 sequence: CASGGTGGSDGNTIYF. CDR3 DNA: TGTGCCAGCGGGGGGACAGGGGGTTCTGATGGAAACACCATATATTTT. This chain connects TRBV6-8 to TRBJ1-3, with 11 nucleotides matching TRBD1. CDR1 and CDR2 from the germline V gene are MNHGY and SAAAGT. V lost 8 bases to trimming and J lost 3 bases; unmatched junction nucleotides: 9. The CDR3 length is 16 residues.

The V gene is TRBV11-3, the J gene TRBJ1-1; the match to TRBD1 covers 10 bases. The CDR3 contains 16 residues. V gave up 1 base and J gave up 11 bases; unmatched junction bases: 13. The germline V gene encodes CDR1 SGHNT and CDR2 YENEEA. The CDR3 DNA sequence: TGTGCCAGCAGCTTAGGGGATCCCGGGACAGGGGTGTGCGCTTTCTTT. Protein product: CASSLGDPGTGVCAFF. Filled out from reference TRBV11-3 and TRBJ1-1, the complete variable domain reads EAGVVQSPRYKIIEKKQPVAFWCNPISGHNTLYWYLQNLGQGPELLIRYENEEAVDDSQLPKDRFSAERLKGVDSTLKIQPAELGDSAVYLCASSLGDPGTGVCAFFGQGTRLTVV.

The rearrangement joins TRBV9 to TRBJ2-7; possible D gene TRBD2, 5 bases. Germline V gives CDR1 SGDLS, CDR2 YYNGEE. There are 16 residues in the CDR3. V was clipped by 0 bases and J by 2 bases, with 15 bases between them. CDR3 amino acids: CASSVDQTPGTYEQYF. The CDR3, as DNA: TGTGCCAGCAGCGTAGACCAGACCCCCGGGACCTACGAGCAGTACTTC. The whole variable domain, remainder taken from reference TRBV9 and TRBJ2-7, is DSGVTQTPKHLITATGQRVTLRCSPRSGDLSVYWYQQSLDQGLQFLIQYYNGEERAKGNILERFSAQQFPDLHSELNLSSLELGDSALYFCASSVDQTPGTYEQYFGPGTRLTVT.

This chain links TRBV11-3 with TRBJ2-7, with 9 bases that match TRBD2. With V trimmed by 7 bases and J by 4 bases, 17 bases remained unmatched. This CDR3 spans 17 amino acids. Germline CDR1 is SGHNT and CDR2 is YENEEA. CDR3 loop: CASTALGREGPRYEQYF. For the CDR3, the DNA is TGTGCCAGCACCGCCCTAGGGCGGGAGGGCCCCCGATACGAGCAGTACTTC.

The chain links TRBV30 to TRBJ1-2; D call uncertain. The CDR3 length is 14 residues. Germline V gives CDR1 GTSNPN, CDR2 SVGIG (reference sequence). V shed 2 bases and J shed 0 bases, with 10 bases lying between them. In nucleotides, the CDR3 is TGTGCCTGGAGTCTCGGGCAGGCTAACTATGGCTACACCTTC. This encodes CAWSLGQANYGYTF.

The chain carries TRBV14 and TRBJ2-5; no firm D call. CDR3 length equals 15 residues. Germline V gives CDR1 SGHDN, CDR2 FVKESK. Trimming removed 4 bases at V and 4 bases at J, with 16 bases between. The CDR3 sequence is CASSPFLRDGETQYF. CDR3 in DNA: TGTGCCAGCAGCCCTTTCTTGCGCGATGGAGAGACCCAGTACTTC.

The sample holds a few counts of this clone. This chain connects TRBV6-8 to TRBJ2-5; maybe TRBD1 (5 bases). With 6 bases removed from V and 3 bases from J, the gap between germline ends came to 8 bases. Germline V gene sequence: CDR1 MNHGY, CDR2 SAAAGT. CDR3 length: 12 amino acids. CDR3 in amino acids: CASSQGKETQYF. CDR3 DNA sequence: TGTGCCAGCAGCCAGGGAAAAGAGACCCAGTACTTC.

This clone is large in the sample. The chain links TRBV18 to TRBJ1-1, with D uncertain. The V gene lost 3 bases and the J gene lost 0 bases, with 11 bases spanning the gap. This CDR3 has 15 residues. Germline loops: CDR1 KGHSH, CDR2 LQKENI. The CDR3 loop is CASSPAESLNTEAFF. In DNA form, the CDR3 reads TGTGCCAGCTCACCGGCGGAGAGCCTGAACACTGAAGCTTTCTTT.

This clone ranks as medium-sized. DNA for the CDR3: TGTGCCAGCAGCGTAGGGCTGGGGGGGCCTGGTCAGCCCCAGCATTTT. This codes for CASSVGLGGPGQPQHF. The rearrangement uses TRBV9 and TRBJ1-5; D is possibly TRBD1 (6 bases). The V end was cut by 0 bases, the J end by 6 bases, with 16 bases between. The CDR3 is made up of 16 amino acids. Germline V CDR1 and CDR2: SGDLS, YYNGEE.

The chain employs TRBV6-8 and TRBJ2-2; either TRBD1 or TRBD2 may fit D (5 bases each). Per germline, CDR1 MNHGY and CDR2 SAAAGT. The V gene lost 6 bases and the J gene lost 4 bases, with 12 bases spanning the gap. This CDR3 contains 14 residues. CDR3 sequence (DNA): TGTGCCAGCAGGAGGGACGGACTCACCGGGGAGCTGTTTTTT. Its translation is CASRRDGLTGELFF.

The gene calls are TRBV18 and TRBJ1-1; D remains unclear. The V end lost 4 bases, the J end lost 4 bases, and 19 bases lay between the germline ends. CDR1 is KGHSH and CDR2 is LQKENI in the germline V gene. This CDR3 is 16 amino acids long. The CDR3 region is CASSRLILRRGTEAFF. The CDR3 DNA is TGTGCCAGCTCACGATTAATTCTCAGGCGCGGCACTGAAGCTTTCTTT.

By frequency in the sample, this clone is medium-sized. The chain is built from TRBV11-3 and TRBJ2-7; 9 nucleotides align to TRBD2. CDR1 and CDR2 (germline): SGHNT, YENEEA. The CDR3 is 15 amino acids. Losses at the gene ends were 2 bases for V and 4 bases for J; bases not matched to a gene: 6. DNA for the CDR3: TGTGCCAGCAGCTTAACGACTAGCGGCTTATACGAGCAGTACTTC. Translated: CASSLTTSGLYEQYF.

The chain employs TRBV18 and TRBJ2-7; no clear D. CDR3 length equals 14 residues. Germline values: CDR1 KGHSH, CDR2 LQKENI. Trimming removed 3 bases from V and 3 bases from J, with 12 bases in between. The CDR3 DNA follows: TGTGCCAGCTCACCCCCGAGCAGACTCTACGAGCAGTACTTC. Translating gives CASSPPSRLYEQYF. Full variable domain (remainder filled in from reference TRBV18 and TRBJ2-7): NAGVMQNPRHLVRRRGQEARLRCSPMKGHSHVYWYRQLPEEGLKFMVYLQKENIIDESGMPKERFSAEFPKEGPSILRIQQVVRGDSAAYFCASSPPSRLYEQYFGPGTRLTVT.

This clone was seen once. The rearrangement links TRBV5-1 to TRBJ1-2; TRBD1 agrees at 9 bases. Germline trimming cut 5 bases from V and 2 bases from J; bases unmatched to any gene: 10. Germline-derived CDR1 and CDR2 are SGHRS and YFSETQ. The CDR3 length is 16 residues. The CDR3 sequence: CASSYTTGGLNYGYTF. The CDR3 coding sequence is TGCGCCAGCAGTTATACTACAGGGGGCTTAAACTATGGCTACACCTTC.

This clone appeared a few times. V gene TRBV11-3 combines with J gene TRBJ1-5, with D hard to call. V was pared by 3 bases and J by 4 bases, with 13 bases between. The CDR3 contains 15 residues. Germline values: CDR1 SGHNT, CDR2 YENEEA. The CDR3 region is CASSFRSGQNQPQHF. The CDR3 nucleotides are TGTGCCAGCAGCTTTAGGTCCGGGCAGAATCAGCCCCAGCATTTT.

The chain employs TRBV19 and TRBJ1-2; a possible D gene is TRBD1 (5 bases). The germline gives CDR1 LNHDA, CDR2 SQIVND (reference sequence). This CDR3 spans 17 amino acids. V was cut by 2 bases and J by 0 bases, with 16 bases left in between. As DNA, the CDR3 is TGTGCCAGTAGTATACGGGTCGGCGGACAAGCTAACTATGGCTACACCTTC. It yields the protein CASSIRVGGQANYGYTF.

This clone turned up a few times. The chain's CDR3 is CASTLFTGGYTEAFF. In DNA, the CDR3 is TGTGCCAGTACCCTATTTACAGGGGGCTACACTGAAGCTTTCTTT. This chain joins TRBV19 and TRBJ1-1, with 9 bases aligning to TRBD1. CDR1 LNHDA and CDR2 SQIVND come from the germline V gene (reference sequence). This CDR3 has 15 amino acids. V was pared by 7 bases and J by 3 bases, with 9 bases of the junction left unmatched.

This clone ranks as medium-sized (0.01 to 0.1%). The CDR3 nucleotides read TGTGCCAGCAGCGCTCGACAGGGGAGATCGTATGGCTACACCTTC. Translation gives CASSARQGRSYGYTF. The V gene is TRBV11-3, the J gene TRBJ1-2; TRBD1 matches at 8 bases. V was pared by 5 bases and J by 5 bases, with 10 bases of the junction left unmatched. Germline V gives CDR1 SGHNT, CDR2 YENEEA. The CDR3 covers 15 residues.

This clone was counted a few times. The chain is built from TRBV29-1 and TRBJ1-1, with D uncertain. The V gene's germline CDR1 is SQVTM and CDR2 ANQGSEA. This CDR3 is 13 amino acids long. Trimming pared 3 bases from V and 8 bases from J, leaving 16 bases between. CDR3 loop: CSVEGGQAFEAFF. CDR3 DNA: TGCAGCGTTGAGGGTGGGCAGGCGTTCGAAGCTTTCTTT.

This clone is labeled as medium-sized. The V and J genes are TRBV11-3 and TRBJ2-1, with no clear D. From germline, CDR1 is SGHNT and CDR2 YENEEA. V gave up 3 bases and J gave up 4 bases, with 13 bases separating them. The CDR3 runs 15 residues. CDR3 DNA sequence: TGTGCCAGCAGCTTCGCCCTACCCATTTACAATGAGCAGTTCTTC. Its translation: CASSFALPIYNEQFF. Together with reference TRBV11-3 and TRBJ2-1, the CDR3 gives the full variable domain: EAGVVQSPRYKIIEKKQPVAFWCNPISGHNTLYWYLQNLGQGPELLIRYENEEAVDDSQLPKDRFSAERLKGVDSTLKIQPAELGDSAVYLCASSFALPIYNEQFFGPGTRLTVL.

The chain uses TRBV19 and TRBJ1-2; perhaps TRBD1 as D (5 bases). The CDR3 contains 13 residues. Germline V gene sequence: CDR1 LNHDA, CDR2 SQIVND (reference sequence). V gave up 5 bases and J gave up 6 bases, with 13 bases separating them. CDR3 bases: TGTGCCAGTAGTTCAGGGCAGCGTCATGGCTACACCTTC. Residues: CASSSGQRHGYTF.

The chain carries TRBV11-3 and TRBJ2-3, with TRBD2 identical over 10 bases. V gave up 4 bases and J gave up 2 bases; unmatched junction bases: 6. CDR3 length: 16 amino acids. Germline lookup yields CDR1 SGHNT and CDR2 YENEEA. The CDR3 DNA reads as TGTGCCAGCAGCTCGTTTAGCGGGGGGTTCACAGATACGCAGTATTTT. It is translated as CASSSFSGGFTDTQYF. The full variable domain, completed using reference TRBV11-3 and TRBJ2-3, is EAGVVQSPRYKIIEKKQPVAFWCNPISGHNTLYWYLQNLGQGPELLIRYENEEAVDDSQLPKDRFSAERLKGVDSTLKIQPAELGDSAVYLCASSSFSGGFTDTQYFGPGTRLTVL.

In this sample, this clone turned up a few times. V usage is TRBV11-3 and J usage is TRBJ1-4; D may be TRBD1 (6 bases). V dropped 1 base and J dropped 3 bases, with 6 bases sitting between them. CDR1 and CDR2 from the germline V gene are SGHNT and YENEEA. The CDR3 has 14 amino acids. CDR3 protein: CASSLGTANEKLFF. The CDR3 DNA reads as TGTGCCAGCAGCTTAGGGACAGCTAATGAAAAACTGTTTTTT.

V is TRBV6-8 and J is TRBJ2-7; 8 nucleotides line up with TRBD1. CDR3 length: 14 amino acids. Germline-derived CDR1 and CDR2 are MNHGY and SAAAGT. The trim removed 6 bases at V and 6 bases at J, leaving 10 bases unmatched. CDR3 region: CASSPETGESEQYF. CDR3 sequence (DNA): TGTGCCAGCAGCCCCGAGACAGGGGAGAGCGAGCAGTACTTC.